These 23 T cell receptor beta chains were sequenced from one sample in a study of cytomegalovirus exposure and HLA in healthy donors. Primers: 60 Vbeta forward and 13 Jbeta reverse. Profiled with immunoSEQ multiplex PCR; TCRdb holds only in-frame clones, not every one. The repertoire has about 97,000 clones, roughly 71% of them found once; the top ten carry about 9.4%. Source material: PBMCs. These receptors all come from a man aged 45 to 65 in good health and CMV-seronegative.

V is TRBV6-4 and J is TRBJ1-1; D unclear. The CDR3 is 13 amino acids. Looked up from germline, CDR1 is MRHNA and CDR2 is SNTAGT. Trimming pared 6 bases from V and 1 base from J, leaving 9 bases between. The DNA of the CDR3 is TGTGCCAGCAGCTCCAACAGGAACACTGAAGCTTTCTTT. Encoded protein: CASSSNRNTEAFF.

The chain joins TRBV7-2 to TRBJ2-1; D possibly corresponds to TRBD2 (5 bases). Per germline, CDR1 SGHTA and CDR2 FQGNSA. V shed 5 bases and J shed 0 bases, with 8 bases lying between them. CDR3 length: 14 residues. The CDR3 coding sequence is TGTGCCAGCAGCAAGCGGAGCTCCTACAATGAGCAGTTCTTC. Protein product: CASSKRSSYNEQFF.

The rearrangement uses TRBV7-8 and TRBJ1-1, with D tentatively TRBD1 (6 bases). The V gene's germline CDR1 is SGHVS and CDR2 FQNEAQ. Trimming pared 5 bases from V and 8 bases from J, leaving 9 bases between. The CDR3 sequence is 11 residues long. CDR3 coding DNA: TGTGCCAGCAGCCCGCAGGGGGAAGCTTTCTTT. Amino acids: CASSPQGEAFF.

This rearrangement joins TRBV2 to TRBJ1-1, with a possible D match to TRBD1 (6 bases). The CDR3 runs to 15 residues. Germline CDR1 SNHLY, CDR2 FYNNEI. CDR3 in amino acids: CVLAGVGARGTEAFF. The CDR3 DNA sequence: TGTGTCCTCGCCGGGGTGGGGGCTCGGGGCACTGAAGCTTTCTTT.

This clone was picked up one time. DNA of the CDR3: TGTGCCACCTCAAACTCGTACGATACGCAGTATTTT. This codes for CATSNSYDTQYF. The chain uses TRBV2 and TRBJ2-3; D unresolved. The CDR3 spans 12 residues. V lost 10 bases, J lost 6 bases, and 14 bases lay in between. Germline V lookup: CDR1 SNHLY, CDR2 FYNNEI.

CDR3 bases: TGTGCCAGCAGCTTGGCGGGGGTCCAAGAGACCCAGTACTTC. Its protein is CASSLAGVQETQYF. The rearrangement joins TRBV13 to TRBJ2-5; TRBD2 agrees at 7 bases. The junction had 2 bases not matched to a gene; V was cut back by 3 bases and J by 1 base. CDR1 and CDR2 from the germline V gene are PRHDT and FYEKMQ (reference sequence). This CDR3 has 14 amino acids.

This chain joins TRBV29-1 and TRBJ1-1; 9 nucleotides agree with TRBD1. This CDR3 comprises 15 residues. The J segment lost 3 bases and the V segment lost 2 bases, leaving 7 bases of the junction unmatched. Germline CDR1 SQVTM, CDR2 ANQGSEA. The CDR3 nucleotides are TGCAGCGTTGAATCACACAGGGGGCTGGACACTGAAGCTTTCTTT. This sequence encodes CSVESHRGLDTEAFF.

The chain has TRBV10-2 and TRBJ1-3; 7 bases are a match to TRBD1. Germline V lookup: CDR1 WSHSY, CDR2 SAAADI. With 2 bases clipped from V and 0 bases from J, the junction kept 4 bases outside the gene matches. This CDR3 has 16 residues. CDR3 in amino acids: CASSEKTGPSGNTIYF. The CDR3 DNA follows: TGCGCCAGCAGTGAGAAGACAGGGCCCTCTGGAAACACCATATATTTT.

In this sample, this clone turned up a few times. This chain joins TRBV18 and TRBJ1-1; 9 nucleotides match TRBD1. V was pared by 3 bases and J by 4 bases, with 9 bases of the junction left unmatched. The CDR3 spans 16 residues. Germline V lookup: CDR1 KGHSH, CDR2 LQKENI. The CDR3 bases are TGTGCCAGCTCACCGAGGACAGGGGACGGGCGCACTGAAGCTTTCTTT. This gives the protein CASSPRTGDGRTEAFF.

The rearrangement joins TRBV7-3 to TRBJ2-3; D is possibly TRBD2 (6 bases). The CDR3 consists of 15 residues. Germline values: CDR1 SGHTA, CDR2 FQGTGA. Trimming left V 4 bases short and J 4 bases short, with 15 bases between. CDR3 nucleotides: TGTGCCAGCAGCTCTTCCCGGTCGGGGGCAGATACGCAGTATTTT. Its protein product is CASSSSRSGADTQYF. The full variable domain, rest sourced from reference TRBV7-3 and TRBJ2-3, is GAGVSQTPSNKVTEKGKYVELRCDPISGHTALYWYRQSLGQGPEFLIYFQGTGAADDSGLPNDRFFAVRPEGSVSTLKIQRTERGDSAVYLCASSSSRSGADTQYFGPGTRLTVL.

The V and J genes are TRBV19 and TRBJ1-1; D may be TRBD1 (5 bases). Germline-derived CDR1 and CDR2 are LNHDA and SQIVND (reference sequence). V was clipped by 2 bases and J by 2 bases, with 9 bases between them. The CDR3 totals 14 residues. The CDR3 bases are TGTGCCAGTAGTATACCGGGGGTAAACACTGAAGCTTTCTTT. Amino acids: CASSIPGVNTEAFF.

The J gene is TRBJ1-1, the V gene TRBV5-1; TRBD1 matches at 9 bases. V lost 0 bases, J lost 2 bases, and 5 bases stayed unmatched. The CDR3 totals 16 residues. In germline, CDR1 is SGHRS, CDR2 YFSETQ. The CDR3 nucleotides are TGCGCCAGCAGCTTGGCGGCGACAGGGGGAAACACTGAAGCTTTCTTT. Amino acids: CASSLAATGGNTEAFF. The full variable domain, rest sourced from reference TRBV5-1 and TRBJ1-1, is KAGVTQTPRYLIKTRGQQVTLSCSPISGHRSVSWYQQTPGQGLQFLFEYFSETQRNKGNFPGRFSGRQFSNSRSEMNVSTLELGDSALYLCASSLAATGGNTEAFFGQGTRLTVV.

This chain uses TRBV15 with TRBJ2-4; D perhaps matches TRBD2 (5 bases). Germline V gene sequence: CDR1 LNHNV, CDR2 YYDKDF (reference sequence). The ends were cut back, 0 bases at V and 2 bases at J, with 8 bases in the middle. The CDR3 is 15 residues long. The CDR3 coding sequence is TGTGCCACCAGCAGAGAAGCCGGGACCAAAAACATTCAGTACTTC. It codes for CATSREAGTKNIQYF.

Concerning this clone itself: Sequence at one end of the junction differs from germline and may be a read error. J is TRBJ1-1 and V is TRBV7-9; D is uncertain. Germline V gene lookup returns CDR1 SEHNR and CDR2 FQNEAQ (reference sequence). The CDR3 runs 14 residues. CDR3 DNA sequence: TGTTCCAGCAGCGTCGGGGAAAGATCGACTGAAGCTTTCTTT. This codes for CSSSVGERSTEAFF.

The rearrangement uses TRBV7-9 and TRBJ2-3; possible D gene TRBD1, 6 bases. This CDR3 has 15 residues. Per the germline V gene, CDR1 is SEHNR and CDR2 is FQNEAQ (reference sequence). V lost 1 base, J lost 3 bases, and 11 bases lay in between. CDR3 sequence (DNA): TGTGCCAGCAGCTTAGATGACAGGACAACAGATACGCAGTATTTT. This sequence encodes CASSLDDRTTDTQYF.

The chain joins TRBV6-4 to TRBJ2-1; TRBD2 agrees at 14 bases. Germline loops: CDR1 MRHNA, CDR2 SNTAGT. This CDR3 region has 15 residues. V lost 6 bases and J lost 9; bases outside the gene matches: 7. CDR3: CASSGLAGGGGEQFF. CDR3 coding DNA: TGTGCCAGCAGCGGACTAGCGGGGGGTGGGGGTGAGCAGTTCTTC.

The chain has TRBV19 and TRBJ2-7, with 8 positions matching TRBD1. With 5 bases clipped from V and 5 bases from J, the junction kept 8 bases outside the gene matches. Germline V gene lookup returns CDR1 LNHDA and CDR2 SQIVND (reference sequence). The CDR3 is 14 residues long. The CDR3 coding sequence is TGTGCCAGTAGTGTTCAGGGGGCTGACGACGAGCAGTACTTC. Translation gives CASSVQGADDEQYF.

This clone is a singleton in its sample. The rearrangement links TRBV7-9 to TRBJ2-5, with 7 bases that match TRBD2. The germline V gene has CDR1 SEHNR and CDR2 FQNEAQ (reference sequence). Trimming took 3 bases from V and 5 from J; bases not matched to a gene: 3. This CDR3 is 13 amino acids long. The CDR3 sequence is CASSFGAGETQYF. As DNA, the CDR3 is TGTGCCAGCAGCTTTGGAGCGGGGGAGACCCAGTACTTC.

The chain uses TRBV2 and TRBJ2-3, with D perhaps matching TRBD2 (6 bases). Trimming shortened V by 3 bases and J by 0 bases, and 10 bases separated the two germline ends. There are 15 residues in the CDR3. Germline CDR1 is SNHLY and CDR2 is FYNNEI. CDR3 loop: CASSDWRGSTDTQYF. CDR3 sequence (DNA): TGTGCCAGCAGTGATTGGCGGGGAAGCACAGATACGCAGTATTTT.

The chain combines TRBV7-9 with TRBJ1-2; tentative D call: TRBD1 (5 bases). V shed 1 base and J shed 2 bases, with 11 bases lying between them. The CDR3 spans 15 residues. Germline-derived CDR1 and CDR2 are SEHNR and FQNEAQ (reference sequence). DNA for the CDR3: TGTGCCAGCAGCTTAGACAGGCAGAGGAACTATGGCTACACCTTC. Its translation is CASSLDRQRNYGYTF.

This sequence joins TRBV19 and TRBJ2-1, with D uncertain. The CDR3 is 11 residues long. The V and J ends lost 3 bases and 9 bases respectively, with 6 bases between them. Germline-derived CDR1 and CDR2 are LNHDA and SQIVND (reference sequence). The CDR3 nucleotides are TGTGCCAGTAGTATCTCCGGTGAGCAGTTCTTC. Its protein is CASSISGEQFF.

The genes are TRBV7-2 and TRBJ2-5, with TRBD1 identical over 10 bases. After removal of 5 bases from V and 5 bases from J, the junction contained 8 bases not matched to a gene. Germline V gene lookup returns CDR1 SGHTA and CDR2 FQGNSA. The CDR3 has 15 amino acids. For the CDR3, the DNA is TGTGCCAGCAGCCCGGGACAGGGGAGAGCGGAGACCCAGTACTTC. It specifies CASSPGQGRAETQYF.

This chain connects TRBV18 to TRBJ1-4; possibly TRBD1 for D (5 bases). From germline, CDR1 is KGHSH and CDR2 LQKENI. Deletions cut 1 base from V and 5 bases from J, with 8 bases between. CDR3 size: 14 residues. CDR3 in amino acids: CASSPLDTNEKLFF. The CDR3 DNA follows: TGTGCCAGCTCACCACTGGACACCAATGAAAAACTGTTTTTT. The entire variable domain, with the rest obtained from reference TRBV18 and TRBJ1-4, is as follows: NAGVMQNPRHLVRRRGQEARLRCSPMKGHSHVYWYRQLPEEGLKFMVYLQKENIIDESGMPKERFSAEFPKEGPSILRIQQVVRGDSAAYFCASSPLDTNEKLFFGSGTQLSVL.